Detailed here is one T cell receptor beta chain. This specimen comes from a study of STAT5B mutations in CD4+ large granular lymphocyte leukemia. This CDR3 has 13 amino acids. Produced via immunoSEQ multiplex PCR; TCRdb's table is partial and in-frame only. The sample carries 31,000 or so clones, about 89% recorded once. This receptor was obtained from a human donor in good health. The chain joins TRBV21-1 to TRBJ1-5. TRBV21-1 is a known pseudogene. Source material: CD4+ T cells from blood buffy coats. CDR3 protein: CASRGGGPGPQHF. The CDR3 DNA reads TGTGCCAGCAGAGGCGGGGGTCCAGGGCCCCAGCATTTT.